These T cell receptor beta chains were read from a single sample in a study of OX40 agonist ivuxolimab in advanced cancers. Profiled with immunoSEQ multiplex PCR; TCRdb holds only in-frame clones, not every one. The sample lists about 62,000 clones, under 95% occurring once. The specimen comprised CD4+ or CD8+ T cells sorted from blood, sampled in a trial of the OX40 agonist ivuxolimab. The source of these receptors is an adult with an advanced solid tumor such as melanoma, head and neck, liver or kidney cancer. Each CDR3 is given with its conserved first and last residue. The D gene is left open where the match is weak. Where a row states a size, it is once, few, many or the class of an expanded clone; other rows omit it.

D: TRBD1; size: NA; V: TRBV4-1; J: TRBJ2-1; DNA: TGCGCCAGCAGCCACTCCCGGGACAGGGGATACAATGAGCAGTTCTTC; CDR3: CASSHSRDRGYNEQFF
D: NA; size: NA; V: TRBV4-3; J: TRBJ1-1; DNA: TGCGCCAGCAGCCAAACTAACTCAGGGAACACTGAAGCTTTCTTT; CDR3: CASSQTNSGNTEAFF
D: TRBD2; size: NA; V: TRBV28; J: TRBJ2-7; DNA: TGTGCCAGCAGTTTTTTGACTAGCGGGAGTCAGGACGAGCAGTACTTC; CDR3: CASSFLTSGSQDEQYF
D: NA; size: NA; V: TRBV5-6; J: TRBJ2-1; DNA: TGTGCCAGCAGCCCGAGCGGTATGGGTGAGCAGTTCTTC; CDR3: CASSPSGMGEQFF
D: TRBD2; size: NA; V: TRBV11-2; J: TRBJ2-7; DNA: TGTGCCAGCAGCTTAGTGGGGGAGGGGCCCGGCGAGCAGTACTTC; CDR3: CASSLVGEGPGEQYF
D: TRBD1; size: NA; V: TRBV7-2; J: TRBJ1-5; DNA: TGTGCCAGCAGCCAGGGGGGTCAACGCAATCAGCCCCAGCATTTT; CDR3: CASSQGGQRNQPQHF
D: NA; size: NA; V: TRBV29-1; J: TRBJ2-5; DNA: TGCAGCGTTGTTGGAGCGGGAGAGACCCAGTACTTC; CDR3: CSVVGAGETQYF
D: TRBD2; size: NA; V: TRBV28; J: TRBJ2-5; DNA: TGTGCCAGCAGTGAGGGACTAGGGGATTTGGAGACCCAGTACTTC; CDR3: CASSEGLGDLETQYF
D: NA; size: NA; V: TRBV11-2; J: TRBJ2-1; DNA: TGTGCCAGCAGCCTCAACAATGAGCAGTTCTTC; CDR3: CASSLNNEQFF
D: TRBD2; size: NA; V: TRBV29-1; J: TRBJ2-1; DNA: TGCAGCGTTGGGCTAGCGGATTACAATGAGCAGTTCTTC; CDR3: CSVGLADYNEQFF
D: TRBD2; size: NA; V: TRBV5-1; J: TRBJ2-7; DNA: TGCGCCAGCAGCTTGGCTGGGGGAGGGCCGTCCCCCGAGCAGTACTTC; CDR3: CASSLAGGGPSPEQYF
D: NA; size: NA; V: TRBV11-2; J: TRBJ1-5; DNA: TGTGCCAGCAGCTCTGAAGGGGACAATCAGCCCCAGCATTTT; CDR3: CASSSEGDNQPQHF
D: NA; size: NA; V: TRBV11-2; J: TRBJ2-1; DNA: TGTGCCAGCAGCTTAGGCAGGGGTAGGTACAATGAGCAGTTCTTC; CDR3: CASSLGRGRYNEQFF
D: TRBD2; size: NA; V: TRBV7-6; J: TRBJ2-7; DNA: TGTGCCAGCAGCGTAAGCGGGAACTCCTACGAGCAGTACTTC; CDR3: CASSVSGNSYEQYF
D: NA; size: NA; V: TRBV7-8; J: TRBJ2-4; DNA: TGTGCCGCGGAGCTTCAGACGAGTCTCAAAAACATTCAGTACTTC; CDR3: CAAELQTSLKNIQYF
D: TRBD1; size: once; V: TRBV9; J: TRBJ1-2; DNA: TGTGCCAGCAGCCTCAGCAGGGGGCCTAGTAGCTATGGCTACACCTTC; CDR3: CASSLSRGPSSYGYTF
D: TRBD2; size: NA; V: TRBV6-4; J: TRBJ2-1; DNA: TGTGCCAGCAGTGAAAGGTTAGCGGGAAGGAATGAGCAGTTCTTC; CDR3: CASSERLAGRNEQFF
D: NA; size: few; V: TRBV5-1; J: TRBJ1-1; DNA: TGCGCCAGCAGCTTGGCGGGGGGATACACTGAAGCTTTCTTT; CDR3: CASSLAGGYTEAFF
D: NA; size: NA; V: TRBV6-1; J: TRBJ1-1; DNA: TGTGCCAGCCAGGGAATGAACACTGAAGCTTTCTTT; CDR3: CASQGMNTEAFF
D: NA; size: NA; V: TRBV28; J: TRBJ1-1; DNA: TGTGCCAGCAGTCCGCAATGGGGTTTCGGGAACACTGAAGCTTTCTTT; CDR3: CASSPQWGFGNTEAFF
D: NA; size: few; V: TRBV11-3; J: TRBJ2-1; DNA: TGTGCCAGCAGTCGTAGGGGGTCCAATGAGCAGTTCTTC; CDR3: CASSRRGSNEQFF
D: TRBD2; size: NA; V: TRBV14; J: TRBJ2-3; DNA: TGTGCCAGCAGCTTCTTAGCGGGAGGGCCAGATACGCAGTATTTT; CDR3: CASSFLAGGPDTQYF
D: NA; size: NA; V: TRBV13; J: TRBJ2-1; DNA: TGTGCCAGCAGCCGCGACTACAACTCCTACAATGAGCAGTTCTTC; CDR3: CASSRDYNSYNEQFF
D: TRBD2; size: NA; V: TRBV29-1; J: TRBJ2-3; DNA: TGCAGCGTTGAAGATAATGTGGCTAGCGGGAGTGGGGATACGCAGTATTTT; CDR3: CSVEDNVASGSGDTQYF
D: NA; size: NA; V: TRBV7-9; J: TRBJ1-1; DNA: TGTGCCAGCACCCTTCGAACTGAAGCTTTCTTT; CDR3: CASTLRTEAFF
D: NA; size: NA; V: TRBV4-1; J: TRBJ2-5; DNA: TGCGCCAGCAGCCACCGCGGAGAGACCCAGTACTTC; CDR3: CASSHRGETQYF
D: NA; size: once; V: TRBV5-6; J: TRBJ2-5; DNA: TGTGCCAGCAGCTTGGCCACGGCCGGTCCAGAGACCCAGTACTTC; CDR3: CASSLATAGPETQYF
D: NA; size: NA; V: TRBV29-1; J: TRBJ2-1; DNA: TGCAGCGGGCGGTCCCTTCTGCGGAATGAGCAGTTCTTC; CDR3: CSGRSLLRNEQFF
D: TRBD2; size: NA; V: TRBV28; J: TRBJ2-2; DNA: TGTGCCAGCAGTAAAGGGACTAGCGGGAGGGCGAACGGGGAGCTGTTTTTT; CDR3: CASSKGTSGRANGELFF
D: NA; size: NA; V: TRBV6-5; J: TRBJ2-7; DNA: TGTGCCAGCAGCACACTAGGGGTTGAGCAGTACTTC; CDR3: CASSTLGVEQYF
D: NA; size: NA; V: TRBV11-2; J: TRBJ2-3; DNA: TGTGCCAGCAGCTTATGGGTAGGGTTCACCACAGATACGCAGTATTTT; CDR3: CASSLWVGFTTDTQYF
D: NA; size: NA; V: TRBV7-9; J: TRBJ2-7; DNA: TGTGCCAGCAGCCCGACCGGGACTCCGCCTCTCGAGCAGTACTTC; CDR3: CASSPTGTPPLEQYF
D: NA; size: NA; V: TRBV7-2; J: TRBJ2-7; DNA: TGTGCCAGCAGCCCAATGGTGACAGGACCTCCTCGGGAGCAGTACTTC; CDR3: CASSPMVTGPPREQYF
D: NA; size: NA; V: TRBV4-2; J: TRBJ2-7; DNA: TGTGCCAGCAGCCAAGCAGCCGTGACGGGAGCCTACGAGCAGTACTTC; CDR3: CASSQAAVTGAYEQYF
D: TRBD2; size: NA; V: TRBV14; J: TRBJ2-1; DNA: TGTGCCAGCAGCCAAGAACCCGGCGGGAGGGACAATGAGCAGTTCTTC; CDR3: CASSQEPGGRDNEQFF
D: NA; size: NA; V: TRBV15; J: TRBJ1-6; DNA: TGTGCCACCAGCAACCTGGGTGGGGATTCACCCCTCCACTTT; CDR3: CATSNLGGDSPLHF
D: NA; size: NA; V: TRBV29-1; J: TRBJ2-2; DNA: TGCAGTGTTTGGGAGTATCGCACCGGGGAGCTGTTTTTT; CDR3: CSVWEYRTGELFF
D: NA; size: NA; V: TRBV5-1; J: TRBJ1-4; DNA: TGCGCCAGCAGCTTGGGTGAAAGAGTGGGAAATCGTGGCCTCCGTAATGAAAAACTGTTTTTT; CDR3: CASSLGERVGNRGLRNEKLFF
D: NA; size: NA; V: TRBV25-1; J: TRBJ2-3; DNA: TGTGCCAGCAGTGAATATTCGCCAACCTGGGGTACGCAGTATTTT; CDR3: CASSEYSPTWGTQYF
D: TRBD1; size: NA; V: TRBV2; J: TRBJ2-6; DNA: TGTGCCAGTGCAGGGGGTCGTGGGGCCAACGTCCTGACTTTC; CDR3: CASAGGRGANVLTF
D: TRBD2; size: NA; V: TRBV13; J: TRBJ2-7; DNA: TGTGCCAGCAGCGCCACTAGCGGACACTACGAGCAGTACTTC; CDR3: CASSATSGHYEQYF
D: TRBD1; size: once; V: TRBV13; J: TRBJ2-7; DNA: TGTGCCAGCTGCGTGGGGACAGGGTATTTCCACGAGCAGTACTTC; CDR3: CASCVGTGYFHEQYF
D: NA; size: NA; V: TRBV27; J: TRBJ2-1; DNA: TGTGCCAGCAGTTACGGGACTTTTAATGAGCAGTTCTTC; CDR3: CASSYGTFNEQFF